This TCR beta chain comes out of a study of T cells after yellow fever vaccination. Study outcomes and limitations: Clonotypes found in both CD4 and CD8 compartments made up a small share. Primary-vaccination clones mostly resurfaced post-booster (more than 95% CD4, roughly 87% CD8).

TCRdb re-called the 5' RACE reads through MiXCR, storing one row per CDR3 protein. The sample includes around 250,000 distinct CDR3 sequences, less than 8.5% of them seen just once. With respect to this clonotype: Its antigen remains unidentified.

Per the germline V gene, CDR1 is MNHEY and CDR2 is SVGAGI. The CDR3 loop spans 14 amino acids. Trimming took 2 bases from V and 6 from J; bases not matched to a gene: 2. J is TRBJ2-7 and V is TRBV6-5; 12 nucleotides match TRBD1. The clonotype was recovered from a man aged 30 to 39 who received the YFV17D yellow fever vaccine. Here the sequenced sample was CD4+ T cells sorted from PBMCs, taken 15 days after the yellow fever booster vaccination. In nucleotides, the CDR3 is TGTGCCAGCAGTTACGGGACAGGGGGCTTCGAGCAGTACTTC. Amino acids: CASSYGTGGFEQYF.